Shown below are 28 T cell receptor beta chains from a single sample sequenced in a study of OX40 agonist ivuxolimab in advanced cancers. TCRdb's copy holds only in-frame clones and misses some; the assay was immunoSEQ multiplex PCR. This table has 11,000 to 15,000 clones, 85% to 95% appearing once. The sample was CD4+ or CD8+ T cells sorted from blood, taken in a trial of the OX40 agonist ivuxolimab. Source of these receptors: an adult with an advanced solid tumor such as melanoma, head and neck, liver or kidney cancer.

The chain couples TRBV19 to TRBJ2-7, with D unresolved. The germline gives CDR1 LNHDA, CDR2 SQIVND (reference sequence). V lost 5 bases and J lost 5, with 13 bases in between. The CDR3 consists of 13 residues. The CDR3 loop reads CASSLVPGDEQYF. The CDR3 nucleotides are TGTGCCAGTAGTCTCGTACCGGGTGACGAGCAGTACTTC.

This sequence joins TRBV19 and TRBJ2-7; TRBD1 aligns across 7 bases. Losses at the gene ends were 6 bases for V and 1 base for J; bases not matched to a gene: 3. CDR3 length: 13 amino acids. The germline CDR1 and CDR2 sequences are LNHDA and SQIVND (reference sequence). Here the CDR3 reads CASSGRGSYEQYF. The CDR3 DNA reads TGTGCCAGTAGCGGCAGGGGGTCCTACGAGCAGTACTTC. Complete variable domain (other parts from reference TRBV19 and TRBJ2-7): DGGITQSPKYLFRKEGQNVTLSCEQNLNHDAMYWYRQDPGQGLRLIYYSQIVNDFQKGDIAEGYSVSREKKESFPLTVTSAQKNPTAFYLCASSGRGSYEQYFGPGTRLTVT.

The chain couples TRBV6-1 to TRBJ1-1, with D uncertain. Between the trimmed V and J ends, which lost 10 bases and 1 base, there was a span of 19 bases. CDR3 length: 15 amino acids. Germline-derived CDR1 and CDR2 are MNHNS and SASEGT. The CDR3 region has the DNA TGTGCCATCCAAACGTATATAACAGAGAACACTGAAGCTTTCTTT. Encoded protein: CAIQTYITENTEAFF.

This clone showed up just once. The genes are TRBV10-1 and TRBJ2-1, with a possible D match to TRBD2 (5 bases). The CDR3 runs to 17 residues. Trimming stripped 4 bases from V and 7 bases from J, with 23 bases between. Germline V gives CDR1 WNHNN, CDR2 SYGVQD (reference sequence). The CDR3 loop reads CASSGQGENGLMNEQFF. CDR3 coding DNA: TGCGCCAGCAGTGGTCAAGGAGAGAACGGACTTATGAATGAGCAGTTCTTC.

The V gene is TRBV30, the J gene TRBJ1-2, with D unclear. Looked up from germline, CDR1 is GTSNPN and CDR2 is SVGIG (reference sequence). V lost 0 bases and J lost 7, with 6 bases in between. CDR3 length equals 11 residues. This chain's CDR3 is CAWSVGFGYTF. The DNA for the CDR3 is TGTGCCTGGAGTGTAGGGTTTGGCTACACCTTC.

The chain uses TRBV27 and TRBJ2-7; 10 bases line up with TRBD2. Germline assignment: CDR1 MNHEY and CDR2 SMNVEV (reference sequence). After removal of 5 bases from V and 5 bases from J, the junction contained 9 bases not matched to a gene. The CDR3 contains 15 residues. The CDR3 region is CASSPGTSERDEQYF. CDR3 nucleotides: TGTGCCAGCAGTCCAGGGACTAGCGAAAGAGACGAGCAGTACTTC.

The chain employs TRBV18 and TRBJ1-1, with D possibly being TRBD1 (5 bases). Trimming stripped 4 bases from V and 0 bases from J, with 9 bases between. The CDR3 totals 14 residues. Germline assignment: CDR1 KGHSH and CDR2 LQKENI. CDR3 loop: CASSLTTVNTEAFF. As DNA, the CDR3 is TGTGCCAGCTCACTTACGACAGTGAACACTGAAGCTTTCTTT.

The gene calls are TRBV28 and TRBJ2-1, with 8 bases lining up with TRBD2. The CDR3 is 16 residues long. V trimming: 5 bases; J trimming: 4 bases; junction bases outside the gene matches: 10. Looked up from germline, CDR1 is MDHEN and CDR2 is SYDVKM. CDR3: CASSAPGSGGYNEQFF. CDR3 nucleotides: TGTGCCAGCAGTGCCCCAGGAAGCGGGGGATACAATGAGCAGTTCTTC.

This rearrangement joins TRBV5-5 to TRBJ2-3; the D is unclear. In germline, CDR1 is SGHKS, CDR2 YYEKEE (reference sequence). The ends were cut back, 3 bases at V and 6 bases at J, with 11 bases in the middle. The CDR3 has 13 residues. The chain's CDR3 is CASSYKPLDTQYF. The CDR3 DNA follows: TGTGCCAGCAGCTACAAGCCCCTGGATACGCAGTATTTT.

The chain links TRBV20-1 to TRBJ2-1, with D maybe TRBD2 (5 bases). The CDR3 extends over 11 amino acids. V was trimmed by 1 base and J by 13 bases, leaving 11 bases between them. Germline V gene sequence: CDR1 DFQATT, CDR2 SNEGSKA (reference sequence). CDR3 nucleotides: TGCAGTGCTAGAGCCGGGGAGCCCCAGTTCTTC. Protein sequence: CSARAGEPQFF.

The rearrangement uses TRBV28 and TRBJ2-2, with D tentatively TRBD1 (6 bases). Germline V CDR1 and CDR2: MDHEN, SYDVKM. There are 14 residues in the CDR3. V was trimmed by 3 bases and J by 1 base, leaving 6 bases between them. The CDR3 reads CASSLTGNTGELFF. The CDR3 nucleotides are TGTGCCAGCAGTTTGACAGGGAACACCGGGGAGCTGTTTTTT.

This clone came up a few times. The chain recombines TRBV7-3 with TRBJ2-1; no clear D gene. The CDR3 is 16 amino acids. Trimming took 2 bases from V and 5 from J, leaving 16 bases between them. CDR1 and CDR2 (germline): SGHTA, FQGTGA. The CDR3 coding sequence is TGTGCCAGCAGCTTAGATTCTGGGTTAGTGGACAATGAGCAGTTCTTC. It encodes CASSLDSGLVDNEQFF.

This chain joins TRBV5-1 and TRBJ2-5; perhaps D is TRBD1 or TRBD2 (7 bases each). The tail of the sequence fits TRBJ2-7 better, so the J call may be wrong. This CDR3 comprises 15 residues. The germline gives CDR1 SGHRS, CDR2 YFSETQ. The CDR3: CASSLGAGQSYEQYF. For the CDR3, the DNA is TGCGCCAGCAGCTTGGGAGCGGGACAGAGCTACGAGCAGTACTTC.

V usage is TRBV18 and J usage is TRBJ2-7; D gene ambiguous. Trimming cost V 3 bases and J 0 bases, with 12 bases left between them. There are 15 residues in the CDR3. Germline CDR1 reads KGHSH; CDR2 reads LQKENI. The DNA of the CDR3 is TGTGCCAGCTCACCTGATCCAGGCAGCTCCTACGAGCAGTACTTC. Protein product: CASSPDPGSSYEQYF.

The V and J genes are TRBV15 and TRBJ2-2; D perhaps matches TRBD1 (8 bases). Looked up from germline, CDR1 is LNHNV and CDR2 is YYDKDF (reference sequence). V lost 1 base and J lost 3, with 12 bases in between. This CDR3 has 16 residues. The CDR3 DNA sequence: TGTGCCACCAGCAGAGGGACAGGGAGGGACACCGGGGAGCTGTTTTTT. Translating it yields CATSRGTGRDTGELFF.

CDR3 DNA: TGTGCCATCAGGAACAGTTTCCGGGGGGCTAGAATTTACGAGCAGTACTTC. Translating it yields CAIRNSFRGARIYEQYF. The chain couples TRBV10-3 to TRBJ2-7; TRBD2 is a possible D gene (7 bases). Germline CDR1 ENHRY, CDR2 SYGVKD. Trimming took off 6 bases at V and 4 bases at J, with 25 bases between the two ends. This CDR3 is 17 amino acids long.

The genes are TRBV30 and TRBJ1-2, with unresolved D. V dropped 1 base and J dropped 8 bases, with 14 bases sitting between them. CDR1 and CDR2 from the germline V gene are GTSNPN and SVGIG (reference sequence). The CDR3 is made up of 13 amino acids. CDR3 in DNA: TGTGCCTGGAGTGCTGTTCGGAGTGAAGGCTACACCTTC. This codes for CAWSAVRSEGYTF.

The chain couples TRBV29-1 to TRBJ1-1; D ambiguous. The CDR3 extends over 11 amino acids. Germline V gene sequence: CDR1 SQVTM, CDR2 ANQGSEA. Trimming removed 6 bases at V and 4 bases at J, with 9 bases between. The DNA for the CDR3 is TGCAGCGTGCCCAAGAGCACTGAAGCTTTCTTT. Its protein product is CSVPKSTEAFF.

This clone was observed a single time. V and J are TRBV4-1 and TRBJ1-5; D possibly corresponds to TRBD1 (5 bases). CDR1 and CDR2 (germline): MGHRA, YSYEKL. The CDR3 is 15 residues long. The ends were cut back, 5 bases at V and 6 bases at J, with 17 bases in the middle. The CDR3 DNA is TGCGCCAGCAGCAGGGCTCCTCAGGGCGGTCAGCCCCAGCATTTT. It specifies CASSRAPQGGQPQHF.

V usage is TRBV5-6 and J usage is TRBJ2-7; D ambiguous. CDR3 length equals 13 residues. The germline V and J ends were trimmed by 1 base and 0 bases, with 5 bases remaining between them. CDR1 and CDR2 from the germline V gene are SGHDT and YYEEEE. This CDR3 reads CASSLHGSYEQYF. The CDR3 nucleotides are TGTGCCAGCAGCTTGCACGGCTCCTACGAGCAGTACTTC.

The CDR3 region is CASSSLDLRWSEQYF. In DNA, the CDR3 is TGTGCCAGCAGCTCGCTTGACCTTCGATGGTCCGAGCAGTACTTC. The J gene is TRBJ2-7, the V gene TRBV5-6; D not certain. This CDR3 contains 15 residues. The V gene's germline CDR1 is SGHDT and CDR2 YYEEEE. The ends were cut back, 3 bases at V and 6 bases at J, with 19 bases in the middle.

The chain uses TRBV6-1 and TRBJ2-2; tentatively, D is TRBD1 (7 bases). The length of the CDR3 is 14 residues. V lost 8 bases to trimming and J lost 5 bases, with 15 bases between them. Germline V gene sequence: CDR1 MNHNS, CDR2 SASEGT. CDR3 region: CASGRAGGTGELFF. The DNA of the CDR3 is TGTGCCAGCGGAAGGGCAGGGGGGACCGGGGAGCTGTTTTTT.

This chain joins TRBV29-1 and TRBJ2-7; weak D call: TRBD2 (6 bases). Looked up from germline, CDR1 is SQVTM and CDR2 is ANQGSEA. The CDR3 covers 14 residues. With 4 bases removed from V and 0 bases from J, the gap between germline ends came to 13 bases. This CDR3 is CSVAGLLSSYEQYF. CDR3 bases: TGCAGCGTTGCGGGACTTCTGAGCTCCTACGAGCAGTACTTC.

The chain joins TRBV7-9 to TRBJ2-1; unclear D gene. The germline gives CDR1 SEHNR, CDR2 FQNEAQ (reference sequence). This CDR3 has 12 residues. Trimming left V 0 bases short and J 9 bases short, with 6 bases between. As DNA, the CDR3 is TGTGCCAGCAGCTTAGCGAGGAGTGAGCAGTTCTTC. Protein product: CASSLARSEQFF.

The chain carries TRBV13 and TRBJ2-7; D may match TRBD1 or TRBD2 (6 bases each). The CDR3 is made up of 13 amino acids. The V gene's germline CDR1 is PRHDT and CDR2 FYEKMQ (reference sequence). V was shortened by 5 bases and J by 4 bases, with 12 bases between the two germline ends. This CDR3 reads CASSQGGRYEQYF. As DNA, the CDR3 is TGTGCCAGCAGCCAAGGGGGGAGGTACGAGCAGTACTTC.

This chain uses TRBV6-6 with TRBJ1-1, with D tentatively TRBD1 (6 bases). Germline CDR1 and CDR2: MNHNY and SVGAGI (reference sequence). The CDR3 has 13 residues. Trimming removed 4 bases from V and 1 base from J, with 7 bases in between. The CDR3 loop reads CASSLGQNTEAFF. The DNA of the CDR3 is TGTGCCAGCAGTTTGGGACAGAACACTGAAGCTTTCTTT.

CDR3 region: CASSDGNNYNEQFF. CDR3 nucleotides: TGTGCCAGCAGTGACGGGAATAACTACAATGAGCAGTTCTTC. This chain uses TRBV6-4 with TRBJ2-1; no clear D gene. The CDR3 spans 14 residues. The germline V gene has CDR1 MRHNA and CDR2 SNTAGT. V was clipped by 2 bases and J by 3 bases, with 8 bases between them.

This chain joins TRBV28 and TRBJ2-5; D gene unclear. The CDR3 contains 17 residues. Germline V gene sequence: CDR1 MDHEN, CDR2 SYDVKM. With 1 base removed from V and 2 bases from J, the gap between germline ends came to 17 bases. CDR3 bases: TGTGCCAGCAGTTTATTTTCAGTTGGGGAACAGCAAGAGACCCAGTACTTC. Translation gives CASSLFSVGEQQETQYF.